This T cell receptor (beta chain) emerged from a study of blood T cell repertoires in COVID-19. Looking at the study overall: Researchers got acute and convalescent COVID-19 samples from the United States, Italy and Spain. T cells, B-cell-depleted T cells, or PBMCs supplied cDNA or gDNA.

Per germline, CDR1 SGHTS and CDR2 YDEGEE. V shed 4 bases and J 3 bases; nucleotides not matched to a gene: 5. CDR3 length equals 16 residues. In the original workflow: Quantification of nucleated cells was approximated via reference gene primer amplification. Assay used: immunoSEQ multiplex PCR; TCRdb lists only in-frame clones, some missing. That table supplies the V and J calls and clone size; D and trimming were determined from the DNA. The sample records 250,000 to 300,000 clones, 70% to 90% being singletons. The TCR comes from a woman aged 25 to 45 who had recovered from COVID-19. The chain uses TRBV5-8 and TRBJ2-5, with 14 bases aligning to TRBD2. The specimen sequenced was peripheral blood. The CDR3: CASSPWGLAGEETQYF. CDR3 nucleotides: TGTGCCAGCAGCCCCTGGGGACTAGCGGGGGAAGAGACCCAGTACTTC.